Sequencing of this TCR beta chain was carried out in a study of untreated major depressive disorder. Trimming shortened V by 6 bases and J by 2 bases, and 19 bases separated the two germline ends. CDR1 is MNHEY and CDR2 is SMNVEV in the germline V gene (reference sequence). CDR3 length: 16 amino acids. The assay was immunoSEQ multiplex PCR, and TCRdb's table has in-frame clones only and misses some. In the table there are roughly 22,000 clones, about nine tenths of which are singletons. Study-wide points: Three preselected Vbeta families were the sole sequencing comparisons. TRBV05-01 (Vbeta 5.1) usage was higher in CD4+ T cells of depressed patients than controls.

Notes on this clone: The antigen is unknown.

Controls lacked current or lifetime mood disorder and scored 5 or less on depressive symptoms. CD4+ T cell purity was typically 90% to 95%. The chain combines TRBV27 with TRBJ1-2; D is perhaps TRBD1 (5 bases). This receptor was obtained from a woman aged 40 to 49 in good health. Source material: CD4+ T cells from PBMCs. The CDR3 DNA sequence: TGTGCCAGCAGACGAATGACAGCGAATGACAACTATGGCTACACCTTC. Amino acids: CASRRMTANDNYGYTF.